This entry lists 17 T cell receptor beta chains sequenced from one sample in a study of neurological immune-mediated disorders. TCRdb re-called the 5' RACE reads through MiXCR, storing one row per CDR3 protein. The sample consists of approximately 60,000 distinct CDR3 sequences, 3% to 4.5% of them appearing once. Source material: PBMCs. The receptors shown here come from a woman aged 25 to 39 with multiple sclerosis.

This clonotype was seen at least ten times. The chain joins TRBV5-1 to TRBJ1-2; possible D gene TRBD1, 6 bases. Germline V gene lookup returns CDR1 SGHRS and CDR2 YFSETQ. The length of the CDR3 is 13 residues. V was shortened by 0 bases and J by 5 bases, with 8 bases between the two germline ends. For the CDR3, the DNA is TGCGCCAGCAGCTTGGAGGGGGAATATGGCTACACCTTC. It encodes CASSLEGEYGYTF.

This chain connects TRBV28 to TRBJ2-1, with D tentatively TRBD1 (5 bases). This CDR3 is built from 14 residues. Germline V gives CDR1 MDHEN, CDR2 SYDVKM. V lost 4 bases and J 3 bases, leaving 10 bases between the germline ends. CDR3 nucleotides: TGTGCCAGCAGTTATCAGGGCGTCTACAATGAGCAGTTCTTC. As protein: CASSYQGVYNEQFF.

There are many counts of this clonotype. The junction differs from germline at one of its ends, possibly a read error. J is TRBJ1-1 and V is TRBV5-1; D is unresolved. The CDR3 runs to 14 residues. The germline gives CDR1 SGHRS, CDR2 YFSETQ. CDR3 loop: CASSLDDGNPEAFF. CDR3 nucleotides: TGCGCCAGCAGCCTAGACGACGGGAACCCTGAAGCTTTCTTT.

The sample holds many counts of this clonotype. This rearrangement joins TRBV24-1 to TRBJ2-1, with D possibly TRBD2 on 6 matching bases. V dropped 4 bases and J dropped 13 bases, with 13 bases sitting between them. The CDR3 consists of 12 residues. Germline loops: CDR1 KGHDR, CDR2 SFDVKD. CDR3 DNA sequence: TGTGCCACCAGTGACCGACGCGGGACTCAGTTCTTC. Its protein is CATSDRRGTQFF.

The sample holds many counts of this clonotype. The chain carries TRBV5-1 and TRBJ2-3; 10 bases are a match to TRBD2. This CDR3 spans 15 amino acids. The ends lost 0 bases at V and 7 bases at J; junction bases unmatched: 5. CDR1 SGHRS and CDR2 YFSETQ come from the germline V gene. The CDR3 coding sequence is TGCGCCAGCAGCTTGGAGGCTAGCGGGGGAAATACGCAGTATTTT. It specifies CASSLEASGGNTQYF.

This clonotype was counted many times. CDR3 coding DNA: TGTGCCATCAGCCTTTACCGGGCGCCAAATGAGCAGTTCTTC. It encodes CAISLYRAPNEQFF. V usage is TRBV10-3 and J usage is TRBJ2-1; no reliable D call. Looked up from germline, CDR1 is ENHRY and CDR2 is SYGVKD. Trimming took 6 bases from V and 7 from J, leaving 16 bases between them. The CDR3 has 14 amino acids.

This clonotype was found many times. Compared with germline, one end of the junction differs, possibly owing to a read error. The V call is TRBV7-7, the J call TRBJ1-4, with 11 bases lining up with TRBD1. The V gene's germline CDR1 is SSHAT and CDR2 FNYEAQ (reference sequence). The CDR3 loop spans 14 amino acids. CDR3 DNA sequence: TGTGCTAGCAGTCCCGGGACAGGGGGAGAAAAACTGTTTTTT. Its translation: CASSPGTGGEKLFF.

This clonotype occurred many times. The V and J genes are TRBV7-9 and TRBJ2-1, with TRBD1 matching 10 bases. The CDR3 totals 15 residues. V lost 5 bases and J lost 8; bases outside the gene matches: 9. Per germline, CDR1 SEHNR and CDR2 FQNEAQ (reference sequence). In DNA, the CDR3 is TGTGCCAGCAGCCCAACCGGGACAGGGGCCGATGAGCAGTTCTTC. Translated, it gives CASSPTGTGADEQFF.

This clonotype was detected ten times or more. The chain couples TRBV3-1 to TRBJ1-2; no clear D. The CDR3 extends over 15 amino acids. CDR1 LGHDT and CDR2 YNNKEL come from the germline V gene (reference sequence). V gave up 4 bases and J gave up 4 bases, with 16 bases separating them. The CDR3 reads CASSPSAGVVYGYTF. Here the CDR3 DNA reads TGTGCCAGCAGCCCGAGTGCAGGCGTTGTCTATGGCTACACCTTC. The whole variable domain, remainder taken from reference TRBV3-1 and TRBJ1-2, is DTAVSQTPKYLVTQMGNDKSIKCEQNLGHDTMYWYKQDSKKFLKIMFSYNNKELIINETVPNRFSPKSPDKAHLNLHINSLELGDSAVYFCASSPSAGVVYGYTFGSGTRLTVV.

This clonotype came up many times. The chain uses TRBV27 and TRBJ2-7, with 8 bases aligning to TRBD1. The germline gives CDR1 MNHEY, CDR2 SMNVEV (reference sequence). V lost 2 bases and J lost 3; bases outside the gene matches: 6. CDR3 length equals 15 residues. DNA of the CDR3: TGTGCCAGCAGTTTACTTCAGGGGGCGAGCTACGAGCAGTACTTC. This translates into CASSLLQGASYEQYF.

This clonotype has a count of ten or more. CDR3: CASSQAGGEPRGTEAFF. The CDR3 DNA reads TGCGCCAGCAGCCAAGCGGGGGGAGAGCCCCGGGGGACTGAAGCTTTCTTT. V and J are TRBV4-1 and TRBJ1-1; the D gene is possibly TRBD1 (5 bases). Trimming left V 1 base short and J 5 bases short, with 20 bases between. The CDR3 is made up of 17 amino acids. Germline loops: CDR1 MGHRA, CDR2 YSYEKL.

This clonotype was seen at least ten times. The rearrangement uses TRBV7-9 and TRBJ2-3; D may be TRBD1 or TRBD2 (6 bases each). The CDR3 length is 14 residues. The ends were cut back, 3 bases at V and 5 bases at J, with 12 bases in the middle. CDR1 and CDR2 from the germline V gene are SEHNR and FQNEAQ (reference sequence). CDR3 residues: CASSFRGLGDTQYF. The CDR3 nucleotides are TGTGCCAGCAGCTTTCGGGGGCTGGGAGATACGCAGTATTTT.

CDR3 loop: CASSPRERGTYEQYF. The CDR3 region has the DNA TGTGCCAGCTCACCACGGGAGAGGGGAACCTACGAGCAGTACTTC. The J gene is TRBJ2-7, the V gene TRBV18; either TRBD1 or TRBD2 may fit D (5 bases each). This CDR3 has 15 residues. Germline CDR1 is KGHSH and CDR2 is LQKENI. V dropped 1 base and J dropped 2 bases, with 12 bases sitting between them.

There are many counts of this clonotype. This chain uses TRBV20-1 with TRBJ2-3; perhaps TRBD2 as D (6 bases). The CDR3 is made up of 14 amino acids. V was clipped by 2 bases and J by 2 bases, with 11 bases between them. Germline CDR1 DFQATT, CDR2 SNEGSKA (reference sequence). The CDR3, as DNA: TGCAGTGCTAGAAGGGACTCCTACACAGATACGCAGTATTTT. Translation: CSARRDSYTDTQYF.

This clonotype was found many times. CDR3 amino acids: CATSRTPGWNEKLFF. The CDR3 DNA sequence: TGTGCCACCAGCAGAACTCCGGGATGGAATGAAAAACTGTTTTTT. The chain joins TRBV15 to TRBJ1-4; D not resolved. V was shortened by 2 bases and J by 5 bases, with 12 bases between the two germline ends. In germline, CDR1 is LNHNV, CDR2 YYDKDF (reference sequence). The length of the CDR3 is 15 residues.

This clonotype showed up just a few times. The chain uses TRBV18 and TRBJ1-1; D is undetermined. Germline V gene sequence: CDR1 KGHSH, CDR2 LQKENI. The CDR3 covers 12 residues. The V end lost 6 bases, the J end lost 1 base, and 6 bases lay between the germline ends. The CDR3 reads CASSSGNTEAFF. In DNA, the CDR3 is TGTGCCAGCTCCAGCGGGAACACTGAAGCTTTCTTT.

This clonotype was picked up many times. This chain joins TRBV6-6 and TRBJ2-1; 9 bases map to TRBD2. CDR3 length: 13 residues. V was clipped by 5 bases and J by 12 bases; unmatched bases: 8. Germline V gene lookup returns CDR1 MNHNY and CDR2 SVGAGI (reference sequence). CDR3 in DNA: TGTGCCAGCAGTAACGGACTTAGCGGGAGGCAGTTCTTC. It translates to CASSNGLSGRQFF.